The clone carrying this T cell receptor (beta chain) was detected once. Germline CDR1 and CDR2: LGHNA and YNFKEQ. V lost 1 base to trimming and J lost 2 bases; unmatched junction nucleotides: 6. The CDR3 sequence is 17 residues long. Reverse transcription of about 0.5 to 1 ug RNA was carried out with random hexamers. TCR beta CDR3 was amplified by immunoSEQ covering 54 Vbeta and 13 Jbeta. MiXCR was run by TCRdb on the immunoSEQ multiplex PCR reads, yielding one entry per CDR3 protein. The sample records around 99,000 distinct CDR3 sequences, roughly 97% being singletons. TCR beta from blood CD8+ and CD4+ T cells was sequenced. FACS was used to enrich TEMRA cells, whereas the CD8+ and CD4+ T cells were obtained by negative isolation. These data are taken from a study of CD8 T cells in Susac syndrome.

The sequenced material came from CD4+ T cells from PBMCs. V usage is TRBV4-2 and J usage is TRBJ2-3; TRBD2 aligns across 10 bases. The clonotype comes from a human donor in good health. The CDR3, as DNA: TGTGCCAGCAGCCAAGGTTGGACTAGCGGAAACACAGATACGCAGTATTTT. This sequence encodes CASSQGWTSGNTDTQYF.